This entry lists 8 T cell receptor beta chains sequenced from one sample in a study of blood T cell repertoires in COVID-19. The data were produced by immunoSEQ multiplex PCR, yet TCRdb's version contains in-frame clones alone and is incomplete. Of about 120,000 clones in the sample, around 89% were seen once. The sample comprised peripheral blood. The origin of the receptors is a human donor with acute or convalescent COVID-19. The donor label of this sample is uncertain.

This rearrangement joins TRBV7-2 to TRBJ2-5, with 9 positions matching TRBD1. V lost 4 bases and J lost 4; bases outside the gene matches: 10. Germline V CDR1 and CDR2: SGHTA, FQGNSA. This CDR3 comprises 16 residues. CDR3 amino acids: CASSSRQGVSVETQYF. The CDR3 DNA reads as TGTGCCAGCAGCTCACGACAGGGGGTCTCGGTAGAGACCCAGTACTTC.

The chain couples TRBV18 to TRBJ1-1, with 8 bases fitting TRBD1. The junction had 6 bases not matched to a gene; V was cut back by 3 bases and J by 0 bases. The CDR3 totals 16 residues. Per germline, CDR1 KGHSH and CDR2 LQKENI. In nucleotides, the CDR3 is TGTGCCAGCTCACCGAACGGACAGGGCTTGAACACTGAAGCTTTCTTT. It specifies CASSPNGQGLNTEAFF.

The chain uses TRBV19 and TRBJ2-7, with a tentative D call TRBD1 (5 bases). Germline CDR1 and CDR2: LNHDA and SQIVND (reference sequence). CDR3 length equals 12 residues. V lost 3 bases, J lost 4 bases, and 7 bases lay in between. CDR3 sequence: CASSIDRYEQYF. CDR3 nucleotide sequence: TGTGCCAGTAGTATCGACAGATACGAGCAGTACTTC.

V gene TRBV6-5 combines with J gene TRBJ2-7; 8 bases align to TRBD1. Trimming took 3 bases from V and 2 from J; bases not matched to a gene: 6. The CDR3 is 15 residues long. Germline CDR1 is MNHEY and CDR2 is SVGAGI. The CDR3 here is CASSYYQGATYEQYF. The CDR3 DNA reads as TGTGCCAGCAGTTATTATCAGGGGGCCACCTACGAGCAGTACTTC.

The chain links TRBV6-6 to TRBJ1-6, with a tentative D call TRBD1 (6 bases). The CDR3 has 13 residues. Germline CDR1 is MNHNY and CDR2 is SVGAGI (reference sequence). V was trimmed by 6 bases and J by 8 bases, leaving 11 bases between them. The CDR3 DNA reads TGTGCCAGCAGAGAACAGGGCTATTCACCCCTCCACTTT. Its translation: CASREQGYSPLHF.

This chain joins TRBV19 and TRBJ1-4, with D possibly being TRBD1 (6 bases). Germline V lookup: CDR1 LNHDA, CDR2 SQIVND (reference sequence). V dropped 3 bases and J dropped 7 bases, with 15 bases sitting between them. This CDR3 contains 15 residues. Here the CDR3 reads CASSMTGTWGEKLFF. In DNA, the CDR3 is TGTGCCAGTAGTATGACAGGCACTTGGGGTGAAAAACTGTTTTTT.

V usage is TRBV7-2 and J usage is TRBJ1-2; TRBD1 might be the D (5 bases). V shed 3 bases and J shed 4 bases, with 15 bases lying between them. This CDR3 has 15 amino acids. Germline CDR1 reads SGHTA; CDR2 reads FQGNSA. The CDR3 DNA follows: TGTGCCAGCAGCTTGGGCCCGGGACTGATCTATGGCTACACCTTC. This gives the protein CASSLGPGLIYGYTF.

The chain combines TRBV5-1 with TRBJ1-6; D gene ambiguous. CDR1 SGHRS and CDR2 YFSETQ come from the germline V gene. CDR3 length: 12 residues. V dropped 4 bases and J dropped 5 bases, with 4 bases sitting between them. The CDR3 nucleotides are TGCGCCAGCAGCCCCGATAATTCACCCCTCCACTTT. It codes for CASSPDNSPLHF.